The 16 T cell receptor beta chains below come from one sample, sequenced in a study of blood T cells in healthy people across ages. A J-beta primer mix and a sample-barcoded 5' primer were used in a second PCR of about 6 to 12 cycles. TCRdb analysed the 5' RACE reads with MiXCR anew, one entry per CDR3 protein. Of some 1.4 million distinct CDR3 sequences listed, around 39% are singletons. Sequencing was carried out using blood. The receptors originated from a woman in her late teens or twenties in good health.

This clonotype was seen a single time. DNA of the CDR3: TGTGCCAGCAGCCCGGGCAGGACCTCCTACAATGAGCAGTACTTC. This gives the protein CASSPGRTSYNEQYF. This sequence joins TRBV3-1 and TRBJ2-1; D is uncertain. The DNA matches TRBJ2-7 better at its end, which makes the J call doubtful. This CDR3 is built from 15 residues. The V gene's germline CDR1 is LGHDT and CDR2 YNNKEL (reference sequence).

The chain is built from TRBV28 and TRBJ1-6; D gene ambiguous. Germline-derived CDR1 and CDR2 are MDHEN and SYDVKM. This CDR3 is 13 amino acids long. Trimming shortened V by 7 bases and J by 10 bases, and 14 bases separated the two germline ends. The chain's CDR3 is CASNTAVVSPLHF. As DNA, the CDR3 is TGTGCCAGCAACACAGCCGTGGTCTCACCCCTCCACTTT.

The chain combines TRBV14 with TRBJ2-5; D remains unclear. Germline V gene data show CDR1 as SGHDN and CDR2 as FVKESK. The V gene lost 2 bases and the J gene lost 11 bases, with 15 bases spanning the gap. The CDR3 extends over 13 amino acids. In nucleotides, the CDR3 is TGTGCCAGCAGCCAACCAGGTTACAATGAGCAGTACTTC. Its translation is CASSQPGYNEQYF.

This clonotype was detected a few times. The CDR3 DNA reads TGTGCCAGCAGCCCCACTGCGGACGATACGCAGTATTTT. As protein: CASSPTADDTQYF. J is TRBJ2-3 and V is TRBV7-9, with unresolved D. Germline V gives CDR1 SEHNR, CDR2 FQNEAQ (reference sequence). The CDR3 spans 13 residues. The V gene lost 5 bases and the J gene lost 6 bases, with 12 bases spanning the gap.

The CDR3 is CASSPQDSGSSPLHF. The CDR3 region has the DNA TGTGCCAGCAGTCCCCAGGACAGTGGTAGTTCACCCCTCCACTTT. V gene TRBV6-5 combines with J gene TRBJ1-6, with a tentative D call TRBD1 (6 bases). The CDR3 has 15 amino acids. Per the germline V gene, CDR1 is MNHEY and CDR2 is SVGAGI. Trimming stripped 5 bases from V and 9 bases from J, with 17 bases between.

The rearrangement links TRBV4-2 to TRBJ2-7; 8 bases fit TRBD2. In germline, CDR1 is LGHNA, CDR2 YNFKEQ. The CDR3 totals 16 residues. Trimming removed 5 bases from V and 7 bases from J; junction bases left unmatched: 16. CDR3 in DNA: TGTGCCAGCAGCTTCTCTTTCTACAGCGGGAGTGATGAGCAGTACTTC. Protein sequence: CASSFSFYSGSDEQYF.

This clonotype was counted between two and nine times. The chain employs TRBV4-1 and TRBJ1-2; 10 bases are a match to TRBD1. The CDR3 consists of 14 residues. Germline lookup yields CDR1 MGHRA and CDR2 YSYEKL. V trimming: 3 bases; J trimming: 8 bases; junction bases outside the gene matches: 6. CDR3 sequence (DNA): TGCGCCAGCAGCCAGATCCTGACAGGGGGCGGCTACACCTTC. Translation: CASSQILTGGGYTF.

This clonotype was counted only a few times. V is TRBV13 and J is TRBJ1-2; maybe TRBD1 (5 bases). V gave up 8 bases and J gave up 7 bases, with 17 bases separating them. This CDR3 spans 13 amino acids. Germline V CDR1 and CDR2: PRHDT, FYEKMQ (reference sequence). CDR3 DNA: TGTGCCAGCCGACTCCGGGACGGCCTTGGCTACACCTTC. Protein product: CASRLRDGLGYTF. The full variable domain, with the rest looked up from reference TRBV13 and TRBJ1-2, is AAGVIQSPRHLIKEKRETATLKCYPIPRHDTVYWYQQGPGQDPQFLISFYEKMQSDKGSIPDRFSAQQFSDYHSELNMSSLELGDSALYFCASRLRDGLGYTFGSGTRLTVV.

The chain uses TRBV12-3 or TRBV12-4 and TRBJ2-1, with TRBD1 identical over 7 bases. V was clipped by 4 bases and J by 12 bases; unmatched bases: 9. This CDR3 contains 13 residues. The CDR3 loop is CASSSIQGSTQFF. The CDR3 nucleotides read TGTGCCAGCAGTTCAATACAGGGGTCGACGCAGTTCTTC.

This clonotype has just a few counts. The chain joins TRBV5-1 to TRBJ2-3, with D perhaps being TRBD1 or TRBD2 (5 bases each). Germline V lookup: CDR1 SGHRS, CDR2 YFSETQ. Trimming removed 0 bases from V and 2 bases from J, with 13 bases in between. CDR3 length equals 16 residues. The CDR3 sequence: CASSLEHPGTTDTQYF. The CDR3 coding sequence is TGCGCCAGCAGCTTGGAACACCCGGGGACCACAGATACGCAGTATTTT. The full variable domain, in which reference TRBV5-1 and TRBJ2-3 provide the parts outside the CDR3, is KAGVTQTPRYLIKTRGQQVTLSCSPISGHRSVSWYQQTPGQGLQFLFEYFSETQRNKGNFPGRFSGRQFSNSRSEMNVSTLELGDSALYLCASSLEHPGTTDTQYFGPGTRLTVL.

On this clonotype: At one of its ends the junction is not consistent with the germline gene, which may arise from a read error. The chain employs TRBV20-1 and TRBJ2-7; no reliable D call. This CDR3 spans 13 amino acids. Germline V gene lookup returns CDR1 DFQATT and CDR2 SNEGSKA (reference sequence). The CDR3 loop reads CSARDGYSYERYF. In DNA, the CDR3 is TGCAGTGCTAGAGATGGGTATTCCTACGAGCGGTACTTC.

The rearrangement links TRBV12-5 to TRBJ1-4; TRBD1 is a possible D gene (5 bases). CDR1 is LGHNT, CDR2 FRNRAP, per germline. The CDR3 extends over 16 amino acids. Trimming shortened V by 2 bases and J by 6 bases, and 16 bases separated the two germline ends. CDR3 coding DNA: TGTGCTAGTGGTTTGTCCCATACAGGCTCGGATGAAAAACTGTTTTTT. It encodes CASGLSHTGSDEKLFF.

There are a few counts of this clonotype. CDR3 nucleotides: TGTGCCAGCAGTTTATTAGGGCGCGGCAATGGCGAGCAGTTCTTC. Its protein product is CASSLLGRGNGEQFF. The V gene is TRBV27, the J gene TRBJ2-1, with D hard to call. V shed 1 base and J shed 10 bases, with 17 bases lying between them. Germline V gene data show CDR1 as MNHEY and CDR2 as SMNVEV (reference sequence). This CDR3 contains 15 residues.

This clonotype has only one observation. The CDR3 DNA reads TGTGCCAGCAGCCCCCGGGAAGGCTATAATTCACCCCTCCACTTT. It is translated as CASSPREGYNSPLHF. The gene calls are TRBV7-9 and TRBJ1-6; the D is unclear. Per the germline V gene, CDR1 is SEHNR and CDR2 is FQNEAQ (reference sequence). The CDR3 runs 15 residues. V gave up 5 bases and J gave up 3 bases, with 11 bases separating them.

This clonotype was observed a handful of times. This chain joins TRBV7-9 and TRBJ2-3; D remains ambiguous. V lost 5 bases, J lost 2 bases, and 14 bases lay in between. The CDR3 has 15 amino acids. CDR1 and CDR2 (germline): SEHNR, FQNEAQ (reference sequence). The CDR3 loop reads CASSPNAVFTDTQYF. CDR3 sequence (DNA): TGTGCCAGCAGCCCTAACGCGGTATTCACAGATACGCAGTATTTT. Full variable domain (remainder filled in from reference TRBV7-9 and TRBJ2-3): DTGVSQNPRHKITKRGQNVTFRCDPISEHNRLYWYRQTLGQGPEFLTYFQNEAQLEKSRLLSDRFSAERPKGSFSTLEIQRTEQGDSAMYLCASSPNAVFTDTQYFGPGTRLTVL.

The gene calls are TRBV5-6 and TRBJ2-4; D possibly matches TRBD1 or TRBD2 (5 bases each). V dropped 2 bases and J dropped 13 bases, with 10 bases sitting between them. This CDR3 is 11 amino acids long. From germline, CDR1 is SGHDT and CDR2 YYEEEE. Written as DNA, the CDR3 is TGTGCCAGCAGCTTATCCGGGGCGCAGTACTTC. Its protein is CASSLSGAQYF.